A single sample is the source of the 29 T cell receptor beta chains below, sequenced in a study of identifying expanded T cells in peripheral blood (dated by TCRdb to 2018 to 2020). Preparation of the library involved the immunoSEQ multiplex PCR assay. The table was pulled from immuneACCESS by TCRdb, which kept in-frame rearrangements only. Such tables lose some clones; where checked, under half of the loss comes from unresolved V genes, and the rest has no known cause. This sample comprises tens of thousands of clones, 88% of them detected only once. The leading ten clones occupy roughly 19% of the sample. The sequenced sample was blood. Receptor source: a person aged 18-70 years in good health.

The chain carries TRBV2 and TRBJ2-7; 12 bases map to TRBD2. The germline gives CDR1 SNHLY, CDR2 FYNNEI. Trimming took 6 bases from V and 6 from J; bases not matched to a gene: 9. The CDR3 spans 15 residues. The chain's CDR3 is CASRRALAGGPEQYF. The CDR3 nucleotides read TGTGCCAGCAGGCGCGCGCTAGCGGGGGGGCCCGAGCAGTACTTC.

The chain joins TRBV5-4 to TRBJ2-7; the match to TRBD2 covers 9 bases. The CDR3 extends over 16 amino acids. CDR1 and CDR2 (germline): SGHNT, YYREEE (reference sequence). After removal of 2 bases from V and 4 bases from J, the junction contained 10 bases not matched to a gene. The CDR3 protein is CASSLIPPSGEYEQYF. The CDR3 DNA reads TGTGCCAGCAGCTTAATACCTCCTAGCGGGGAGTACGAGCAGTACTTC. Full variable domain (missing parts from reference TRBV5-4 and TRBJ2-7): ETGVTQSPTHLIKTRGQQVTLRCSSQSGHNTVSWYQQALGQGPQFIFQYYREEENGRGNFPPRFSGLQFPNYSSELNVNALELDDSALYLCASSLIPPSGEYEQYFGPGTRLTVT.

The rearrangement uses TRBV5-4 and TRBJ1-2; TRBD1 aligns across 7 bases. Trimming removed 4 bases from V and 4 bases from J; junction bases left unmatched: 4. The CDR3 has 13 residues. Per germline, CDR1 SGHNT and CDR2 YYREEE (reference sequence). CDR3 sequence: CASSTPGGYGYTF. CDR3 coding DNA: TGTGCCAGCAGCACACCAGGGGGCTATGGCTACACCTTC. The full variable domain, completed using reference TRBV5-4 and TRBJ1-2, is ETGVTQSPTHLIKTRGQQVTLRCSSQSGHNTVSWYQQALGQGPQFIFQYYREEENGRGNFPPRFSGLQFPNYSSELNVNALELDDSALYLCASSTPGGYGYTFGSGTRLTVV.

The chain links TRBV7-2 to TRBJ2-7; the D is unclear. The CDR3 is made up of 14 amino acids. The germline CDR1 and CDR2 sequences are SGHTA and FQGNSA. With 1 base removed from V and 4 bases from J, the gap between germline ends came to 11 bases. The DNA of the CDR3 is TGTGCCAGCAGCTTAGAATGGCAGACTTACGAGCAGTACTTC. This encodes CASSLEWQTYEQYF.

The genes are TRBV5-1 and TRBJ2-3; D remains unclear. CDR1 is SGHRS, CDR2 YFSETQ, per germline. The length of the CDR3 is 12 residues. Trimming pared 1 base from V and 4 bases from J, leaving 4 bases between. DNA for the CDR3: TGCGCCAGCAGCTTGCACGCAGATACGCAGTATTTT. Translating gives CASSLHADTQYF. The full variable domain, completed using reference TRBV5-1 and TRBJ2-3, is KAGVTQTPRYLIKTRGQQVTLSCSPISGHRSVSWYQQTPGQGLQFLFEYFSETQRNKGNFPGRFSGRQFSNSRSEMNVSTLELGDSALYLCASSLHADTQYFGPGTRLTVL.

The V gene is TRBV6-4, the J gene TRBJ2-7; 11 positions agree with TRBD1. This CDR3 region has 15 residues. Germline loops: CDR1 MRHNA, CDR2 SNTAGT. V trimming: 0 bases; J trimming: 3 bases; junction bases outside the gene matches: 1. Here the CDR3 reads CASSDSGTGGYEQYF. The CDR3 DNA follows: TGTGCCAGCAGTGACTCCGGGACAGGGGGCTACGAGCAGTACTTC.

The V gene is TRBV9, the J gene TRBJ2-1; 15 nucleotides match TRBD2. Per germline, CDR1 SGDLS and CDR2 YYNGEE. CDR3 length equals 16 residues. The trim removed 2 bases at V and 12 bases at J, leaving 9 bases unmatched. The CDR3 DNA reads TGTGCCAGCAGCGTCGGACTAGCGGGGGGGCGATTAGGGCAGTTCTTC. This sequence encodes CASSVGLAGGRLGQFF.

V usage is TRBV5-6 and J usage is TRBJ2-3, with D possibly called TRBD1 or TRBD2 (5 bases each). This CDR3 is 15 amino acids long. Germline V gene data show CDR1 as SGHDT and CDR2 as YYEEEE. Deletions cut 3 bases from V and 0 bases from J, with 11 bases between. The CDR3 DNA reads TGTGCCAGCAGCTCTCCTGGGGGTAGCACAGATACGCAGTATTTT. Translated, it gives CASSSPGGSTDTQYF.

DNA of the CDR3: TGTGCCAGCAGTGAAGCGCAGTACAGGCCGAACACTGAAGCTTTCTTT. Residues: CASSEAQYRPNTEAFF. The chain employs TRBV2 and TRBJ1-1; maybe TRBD1 (5 bases). Trimming cost V 0 bases and J 1 base, with 12 bases left between them. CDR3 length: 16 residues. Per the germline V gene, CDR1 is SNHLY and CDR2 is FYNNEI.

The chain recombines TRBV5-1 with TRBJ2-1, with TRBD2 matching over 15 bases. The junction had 17 bases not matched to a gene; V was cut back by 0 bases and J by 10 bases. The CDR3 runs 20 residues. From germline, CDR1 is SGHRS and CDR2 YFSETQ. Here the CDR3 reads CASSLAGLAGGRGPSWEQFF. Here the CDR3 DNA reads TGCGCCAGCAGCTTGGCGGGACTAGCGGGGGGCCGCGGACCTTCCTGGGAGCAGTTCTTC.

V and J are TRBV2 and TRBJ1-1; D remains ambiguous. V lost 3 bases and J 7 bases, leaving 12 bases between the germline ends. The germline V gene has CDR1 SNHLY and CDR2 FYNNEI. This CDR3 has 13 residues. The CDR3 region has the DNA TGTGCCAGCAGTGACTTCAGAGGCTATGAAGCTTTCTTT. The encoded protein is CASSDFRGYEAFF.

The V and J genes are TRBV19 and TRBJ2-7, with D possibly TRBD2 on 6 matching bases. Germline assignment: CDR1 LNHDA and CDR2 SQIVND (reference sequence). This CDR3 is 13 amino acids long. V was trimmed by 3 bases and J by 4 bases, leaving 10 bases between them. CDR3 protein: CASSMMEGYEQYF. The CDR3 DNA reads as TGTGCCAGTAGTATGATGGAGGGATACGAGCAGTACTTC.

The J gene is TRBJ2-6, the V gene TRBV30, with D uncertain. Germline CDR1 is GTSNPN and CDR2 is SVGIG (reference sequence). This CDR3 is built from 17 residues. The V gene lost 0 bases and the J gene lost 0 bases, with 12 bases spanning the gap. Here the CDR3 reads CAWSVSGFGSGANVLTF. CDR3 nucleotide sequence: TGTGCCTGGAGTGTAAGTGGGTTCGGCTCTGGGGCCAACGTCCTGACTTTC. The entire variable domain, with the rest obtained from reference TRBV30 and TRBJ2-6, is as follows: SQTIHQWPATLVQPVGSPLSLECTVEGTSNPNLYWYRQAAGRGLQLLFYSVGIGQISSEVPQNLSASRPQDRQFILSSKKLLLSDSGFYLCAWSVSGFGSGANVLTFGAGSRLTVL.

V usage is TRBV4-1 and J usage is TRBJ2-1; D ambiguous. The CDR3 covers 14 residues. Trimming left V 5 bases short and J 6 bases short, with 14 bases between. CDR1 is MGHRA and CDR2 is YSYEKL in the germline V gene. In nucleotides, the CDR3 is TGCGCCAGCAGCTATAGGCACTCGGGCAATGAGCAGTTCTTC. Amino acids: CASSYRHSGNEQFF.

The table lists this clone with a count of one. This chain uses TRBV5-1 with TRBJ1-2; no firm D call. Germline CDR1 reads SGHRS; CDR2 reads YFSETQ. V lost 2 bases, J lost 8 bases, and 19 bases lay in between. The CDR3 runs 15 residues. Written as DNA, the CDR3 is TGCGCCAGCAGCTTATCAGGTGCTGGAGGTGAGGGCTACACCTTC. Amino acids: CASSLSGAGGEGYTF.

The chain is built from TRBV11-2 and TRBJ1-3, with TRBD1 matching over 10 bases. The CDR3 has 15 residues. The V gene end was trimmed by 5 bases and the J gene end by 4 bases; junction bases not matched to a gene: 5. The germline CDR1 and CDR2 sequences are SGHAT and FQNNGV. The chain's CDR3 is CASSQDRGPGNTIYF. The CDR3 coding sequence is TGTGCCAGCAGCCAAGACAGGGGGCCGGGAAACACCATATATTTT. The full variable domain, rest sourced from reference TRBV11-2 and TRBJ1-3, is EAGVAQSPRYKIIEKRQSVAFWCNPISGHATLYWYQQILGQGPKLLIQFQNNGVVDDSQLPKDRFSAERLKGVDSTLKIQPAKLEDSAVYLCASSQDRGPGNTIYFGEGSWLTVV.

The J gene is TRBJ1-2, the V gene TRBV5-6; D unresolved. The CDR3 consists of 14 residues. The germline V and J ends were trimmed by 2 bases and 4 bases, with 12 bases remaining between them. The germline V gene has CDR1 SGHDT and CDR2 YYEEEE. This CDR3 is CASSFLTRFYGYTF. The CDR3 nucleotides are TGTGCCAGCAGCTTCCTAACACGGTTCTATGGCTACACCTTC. The full variable domain, completed using reference TRBV5-6 and TRBJ1-2, is DAGVTQSPTHLIKTRGQQVTLRCSPKSGHDTVSWYQQALGQGPQFIFQYYEEEERQRGNFPDRFSGHQFPNYSSELNVNALLLGDSALYLCASSFLTRFYGYTFGSGTRLTVV.

The rearrangement joins TRBV11-2 to TRBJ2-2; D could derive from TRBD1 or TRBD2 (5 bases each). The ends were cut back, 5 bases at V and 7 bases at J, with 17 bases in the middle. Germline-derived CDR1 and CDR2 are SGHAT and FQNNGV. The CDR3 loop spans 15 amino acids. The CDR3 spells CASSHAGTADGELFF. The CDR3 bases are TGTGCCAGCAGCCACGCCGGGACGGCTGACGGGGAGCTGTTTTTT.

The chain couples TRBV5-4 to TRBJ1-5; D gene unclear. V was pared by 4 bases and J by 5 bases, with 16 bases between. In germline, CDR1 is SGHNT, CDR2 YYREEE (reference sequence). The CDR3 runs 15 residues. CDR3 nucleotide sequence: TGTGCCAGCAGCCTCGGCGGAGGATTCGATCAGCCCCAGCATTTT. Protein sequence: CASSLGGGFDQPQHF. Combining the CDR3 with reference TRBV5-4 and TRBJ1-5 gives the whole variable domain ETGVTQSPTHLIKTRGQQVTLRCSSQSGHNTVSWYQQALGQGPQFIFQYYREEENGRGNFPPRFSGLQFPNYSSELNVNALELDDSALYLCASSLGGGFDQPQHFGDGTRLSIL.

The chain uses TRBV19 and TRBJ1-6; possible D gene TRBD1, 5 bases. V lost 3 bases and J lost 0, with 18 bases in between. The CDR3 covers 19 residues. Germline CDR1 and CDR2: LNHDA and SQIVND (reference sequence). The CDR3 DNA reads TGTGCCAGTAGTATCTCGAGACAGAGGGCAAGCTCCTATAATTCACCCCTCCACTTT. Amino acids: CASSISRQRASSYNSPLHF. Based on the CDR3 plus reference TRBV19 and TRBJ1-6, the full variable domain is DGGITQSPKYLFRKEGQNVTLSCEQNLNHDAMYWYRQDPGQGLRLIYYSQIVNDFQKGDIAEGYSVSREKKESFPLTVTSAQKNPTAFYLCASSISRQRASSYNSPLHFGNGTRLTVT.

This chain links TRBV4-3 with TRBJ2-2, with no clear D. Germline CDR1 LGHNA, CDR2 YSLEER. The CDR3 consists of 16 residues. V lost 1 base to trimming and J lost 5 bases, with 14 bases between them. The CDR3 here is CASSQGSPGETGELFF. The CDR3 region has the DNA TGCGCCAGCAGCCAAGGCTCCCCGGGCGAAACCGGGGAGCTGTTTTTT.

The CDR3 reads CAWSVESGNTIYF. The CDR3 DNA sequence: TGTGCCTGGAGTGTAGAGTCTGGAAACACCATATATTTT. The rearrangement joins TRBV30 to TRBJ1-3; D unresolved. With 0 bases removed from V and 1 base from J, the gap between germline ends came to 4 bases. This CDR3 contains 13 residues. CDR1 GTSNPN and CDR2 SVGIG come from the germline V gene (reference sequence).

The chain links TRBV7-9 to TRBJ2-3; possible D gene TRBD2, 5 bases. This CDR3 has 15 amino acids. The germline CDR1 and CDR2 sequences are SEHNR and FQNEAQ (reference sequence). The V and J ends lost 3 bases and 0 bases respectively, with 10 bases between them. DNA of the CDR3: TGTGCCAGCAGCTTGTATACGGGGAGCACAGATACGCAGTATTTT. Translation: CASSLYTGSTDTQYF. Combining the CDR3 with reference TRBV7-9 and TRBJ2-3 gives the whole variable domain DTGVSQNPRHKITKRGQNVTFRCDPISEHNRLYWYRQTLGQGPEFLTYFQNEAQLEKSRLLSDRFSAERPKGSFSTLEIQRTEQGDSAMYLCASSLYTGSTDTQYFGPGTRLTVL.

Comments on this clone: This may be a read error, as it is one base from a much larger clone. This chain joins TRBV15 and TRBJ1-6; D gene ambiguous. The CDR3 has 14 amino acids. V was pared by 0 bases and J by 14 bases, with 14 bases between. CDR1 LNHNV and CDR2 YYDKDF come from the germline V gene (reference sequence). Written as DNA, the CDR3 is TGTGCCACCAGCAGAGAACCGAAAACTGCCACCCTCCACTTT. Its translation: CATSREPKTATLHF. Supplemented by reference TRBV15 and TRBJ1-6, the full variable domain reads DAMVIQNPRYQVTQFGKPVTLSCSQTLNHNVMYWYQQKSSQAPKLLFHYYDKDFNNEADTPDNFQSRRPNTSFCFLDIRSPGLGDTAMYLCATSREPKTATLHFGNGTRLTVT.

The J gene is TRBJ2-2, the V gene TRBV7-2, with TRBD2 identical over 10 bases. The CDR3 length is 18 residues. Germline V gene lookup returns CDR1 SGHTA and CDR2 FQGNSA. V lost 6 bases to trimming and J lost 3 bases; unmatched junction nucleotides: 13. The CDR3 loop is CASRGASGGAIHTGELFF. In DNA, the CDR3 is TGTGCCAGCAGAGGTGCTAGCGGGGGAGCCATACACACCGGGGAGCTGTTTTTT.

The gene calls are TRBV6-8 and TRBJ2-2; no reliable D call. CDR1 MNHGY and CDR2 SAAAGT come from the germline V gene. The CDR3 spans 16 residues. V gave up 7 bases and J gave up 3 bases, with 18 bases separating them. CDR3 DNA: TGTGCCAGCACCCGAGACCTACCCGAGGACACCGGGGAGCTGTTTTTT. It is translated as CASTRDLPEDTGELFF.

The CDR3 loop is CASSSVSTGENIQYF. CDR3 bases: TGCGCCAGCAGCTCCGTTTCGACAGGGGAAAACATTCAGTACTTC. The rearrangement joins TRBV5-1 to TRBJ2-4; 8 nucleotides match TRBD1. The V gene's germline CDR1 is SGHRS and CDR2 YFSETQ. The ends lost 3 bases at V and 5 bases at J; junction bases unmatched: 7. This CDR3 region has 15 residues.

V usage is TRBV15 and J usage is TRBJ1-6; 7 bases match TRBD1. In germline, CDR1 is LNHNV, CDR2 YYDKDF (reference sequence). With 5 bases clipped from V and 9 bases from J, the junction kept 10 bases outside the gene matches. The length of the CDR3 is 15 residues. The CDR3 coding sequence is TGTGCCACCAGCCCGCGACAGGGTGAGGGTTCACCCCTCCACTTT. It translates to CATSPRQGEGSPLHF.

Only one count was recorded for this clone. The chain is built from TRBV5-4 and TRBJ1-1; D ambiguous. This CDR3 has 11 residues. Germline V gives CDR1 SGHNT, CDR2 YYREEE (reference sequence). Between the trimmed V and J ends, which lost 4 bases and 1 base, there was a span of 2 bases. CDR3 region: CASSQNTEAFF. The DNA for the CDR3 is TGTGCCAGCAGCCAGAACACTGAAGCTTTCTTT.